The 2 T cell receptor beta chains below all came from one sample that was sequenced in a study of blood T cell repertoires in COVID-19. Profiled with immunoSEQ multiplex PCR; TCRdb holds only in-frame clones, not every one. The sample holds about 120,000 clones, 60% to 85% seen once. The sample comprised peripheral blood. The source is a man between 70 and 80 years old with acute or convalescent COVID-19.

As to this clone: The junction shows a germline mismatch at one end, possibly a read error. The chain combines TRBV7-2 with TRBJ1-2; D is perhaps TRBD1 (5 bases). The CDR3 length is 15 residues. Germline V gene sequence: CDR1 SGHTA, CDR2 FQGNSA. CDR3: CATSRELRRAHGYTF. The DNA of the CDR3 is TGTGCCACCAGCAGGGAGTTGAGGAGGGCTCATGGCTACACCTTC.

This chain connects TRBV11-3 to TRBJ1-1; no clear D gene. Germline-derived CDR1 and CDR2 are SGHNT and YENEEA. The CDR3 consists of 13 residues. V lost 5 bases, J lost 3 bases, and 10 bases lay in between. In DNA form, the CDR3 reads TGTGCCAGCAGCCGTGACACTTACACTGAAGCTTTCTTT. Translated: CASSRDTYTEAFF.